This TCR beta chain stems from a study of blood T cell repertoires in COVID-19. This table comes from immunoSEQ multiplex PCR, and its TCRdb copy is limited to in-frame clones, with some not included. The table lists about 170,000 clones, 82% of them singletons. Looked up from germline, CDR1 is MDHEN and CDR2 is SYDVKM. The CDR3 covers 14 residues. Trimming left V 8 bases short and J 5 bases short, with 16 bases between. The chain joins TRBV28 to TRBJ2-4, with D perhaps matching TRBD2 (7 bases). This TCR came from a middle-aged woman with COVID-19, enrolled during active disease. The source material was peripheral blood. The CDR3 region is CASWRRGRENIQYF. Written as DNA, the CDR3 is TGTGCCAGCTGGCGGAGGGGGAGGGAAAACATTCAGTACTTC.